Shown below are 25 T cell receptor beta chains from a single sample sequenced in a study of T cells after yellow fever vaccination. Each CDR3 protein is one row after TCRdb ran MiXCR on the 5' RACE reads. The table records nearly 550,000 distinct CDR3 sequences, 19% of them present only once. The specimen comprised PBMCs, sampled 15 days after the yellow fever booster vaccination. The receptors were gathered from a young man who received the YFV17D yellow fever vaccine.

The rearrangement uses TRBV9 and TRBJ2-7, with D possibly TRBD1 on 5 matching bases. V was cut by 2 bases and J by 6 bases, with 15 bases left in between. Germline CDR1 is SGDLS and CDR2 is YYNGEE. The CDR3 length is 14 residues. The CDR3 DNA reads as TGTGCCAGCAGCGTCGCGGACAAAAAAGGCGAGCAGTACTTC. It codes for CASSVADKKGEQYF.

This clonotype was picked up a small number of times. This chain connects TRBV20-1 to TRBJ2-5; no clear D. This CDR3 region has 15 residues. Germline loops: CDR1 DFQATT, CDR2 SNEGSKA (reference sequence). V was pared by 0 bases and J by 1 base, with 12 bases between. The CDR3 DNA sequence: TGCAGTGCTAGAGATATAAGCCCCCCCCAAGAGACCCAGTACTTC. Translating it yields CSARDISPPQETQYF.

This chain uses TRBV25-1 with TRBJ1-2; 12 bases are shared with TRBD1. Germline CDR1 MGHDK, CDR2 SYGVNS. V lost 4 bases, J lost 7 bases, and 10 bases stayed unmatched. This CDR3 has 16 residues. The CDR3, as DNA: TGTGCCAGCAGTGGGGAAGGGGACAGGGGGCGTTTTGGCTACACCTTC. This translates into CASSGEGDRGRFGYTF.

This clonotype was picked up a small number of times. The chain carries TRBV5-1 and TRBJ2-3; unclear D gene. Per germline, CDR1 SGHRS and CDR2 YFSETQ. The CDR3 has 13 amino acids. Trimming stripped 0 bases from V and 2 bases from J, with 4 bases between. CDR3 in DNA: TGCGCCAGCAGCTTGGGCCACACAGATACGCAGTATTTT. As protein: CASSLGHTDTQYF.

This clonotype showed up just a few times. The chain employs TRBV9 and TRBJ1-1; D uncertain. V shed 3 bases and J shed 5 bases, with 17 bases lying between them. Germline V CDR1 and CDR2: SGDLS, YYNGEE. This CDR3 region has 15 residues. CDR3 in DNA: TGTGCCAGCAGCGCGGAGGGAGGGATAGAAACTGAAGCTTTCTTT. This encodes CASSAEGGIETEAFF.

The V and J genes are TRBV28 and TRBJ1-5; no clear D gene. Germline CDR1 MDHEN, CDR2 SYDVKM. The V end was cut by 6 bases, the J end by 0 bases, with 9 bases between. The CDR3 covers 14 residues. The CDR3 DNA sequence: TGTGCCAGCAGCCCTCATAATAGCAATCAGCCCCAGCATTTT. It specifies CASSPHNSNQPQHF.

The CDR3 nucleotides read TGTGCCAGCAGCTTGGACTGGGCGGAGACCCAGTACTTC. Amino acid sequence: CASSLDWAETQYF. The rearrangement uses TRBV5-6 and TRBJ2-5; D gene ambiguous. CDR1 is SGHDT and CDR2 is YYEEEE in the germline V gene. This CDR3 comprises 13 residues. The V end lost 0 bases, the J end lost 5 bases, and 8 bases lay between the germline ends.

This chain uses TRBV6-2 or TRBV6-3 with TRBJ1-5; D unclear. The CDR3 extends over 12 amino acids. Germline lookup yields CDR1 MNHEY and CDR2 SVGEGT. V was clipped by 2 bases and J by 5 bases, with 4 bases between them. CDR3 residues: CASSYAYQPQHF. The CDR3 DNA sequence: TGTGCCAGCAGTTACGCGTATCAGCCCCAGCATTTT.

This clonotype was seen more than once but under ten times. The CDR3 DNA reads as TGTGCCAGCACCTCTCAGGGGGAGACCCAGTACTTC. This encodes CASTSQGETQYF. The genes are TRBV21-1 and TRBJ2-5; whether TRBD1, the table's D call, matches the DNA was not checked. TRBV21-1 is shown as a pseudogene. The CDR3 loop spans 12 amino acids.

This clonotype was seen at least ten times. The CDR3 region is CSARDVRTGRRSGGYTF. The CDR3 DNA reads TGCAGTGCTAGAGATGTTCGGACAGGAAGAAGGTCGGGTGGCTACACCTTC. The chain recombines TRBV20-1 with TRBJ1-2; 7 bases are shared with TRBD1. V was clipped by 0 bases and J by 7 bases; unmatched bases: 17. CDR1 and CDR2 (germline): DFQATT, SNEGSKA (reference sequence). CDR3 length: 17 amino acids.

V usage is TRBV9 and J usage is TRBJ1-1; no definite D call. Germline loops: CDR1 SGDLS, CDR2 YYNGEE. The CDR3 contains 13 residues. Trimming pared 0 bases from V and 3 bases from J, leaving 6 bases between. DNA for the CDR3: TGTGCCAGCAGCGTAGGGATGGACACTGAAGCTTTCTTT. Protein: CASSVGMDTEAFF.

The chain employs TRBV25-1 and TRBJ2-3; D unclear. Trimming removed 4 bases from V and 5 bases from J, with 13 bases in between. Germline loops: CDR1 MGHDK, CDR2 SYGVNS. The CDR3 is 14 residues long. The CDR3 region has the DNA TGTGCCAGCAGTGCCACCCGTGTGGGAGATACGCAGTATTTT. Translation: CASSATRVGDTQYF.

V gene TRBV30 combines with J gene TRBJ1-5; maybe TRBD1 (5 bases). Trimming stripped 4 bases from V and 5 bases from J, with 12 bases between. Germline lookup yields CDR1 GTSNPN and CDR2 SVGIG (reference sequence). The CDR3 runs 13 residues. CDR3 in amino acids: CAWNRSPYQPQHF. The CDR3 DNA sequence: TGTGCCTGGAACAGGAGTCCATATCAGCCCCAGCATTTT.

This clonotype was seen at least ten times. The rearrangement uses TRBV12-3 or TRBV12-4 and TRBJ2-7; perhaps TRBD2 as D (6 bases). The CDR3 contains 13 residues. Deletions cut 3 bases from V and 2 bases from J, with 8 bases between. The CDR3 DNA sequence: TGTGCCAGCAGTTTTACGGGAGCCTACGAGCAGTACTTC. It codes for CASSFTGAYEQYF.

The chain joins TRBV10-2 to TRBJ2-3; 8 bases agree with TRBD2. CDR3 length: 14 amino acids. V dropped 6 bases and J dropped 2; count of bases not matched to a gene: 4. Germline V gene sequence: CDR1 WSHSY, CDR2 SAAADI. Here the CDR3 reads CASRLSGNTDTQYF. CDR3 nucleotides: TGCGCCAGCAGACTTAGCGGGAACACAGATACGCAGTATTTT.

V is TRBV12-3 or TRBV12-4 and J is TRBJ1-2; maybe TRBD1 (5 bases). V lost 7 bases, J lost 4 bases, and 19 bases lay in between. CDR3 length: 15 amino acids. Written as DNA, the CDR3 is TGTGCCAGCACCCAAGCCCCAGGGTTCGGCTATGGCTACACCTTC. It is translated as CASTQAPGFGYGYTF.

This clonotype came up a few times. The chain is built from TRBV2 and TRBJ1-6, with 8 bases fitting TRBD1. CDR1 and CDR2 from the germline V gene are SNHLY and FYNNEI. The trim removed 6 bases at V and 6 bases at J, leaving 4 bases unmatched. The CDR3 is 14 residues long. The DNA of the CDR3 is TGTGCCAGCAGAATGGACAGGGCTAATTCACCCCTCCACTTT. Encoded protein: CASRMDRANSPLHF.

This sequence joins TRBV5-1 and TRBJ2-1; D gene unclear. CDR3 size: 15 residues. Germline V CDR1 and CDR2: SGHRS, YFSETQ. The V gene lost 0 bases and the J gene lost 4 bases, with 11 bases spanning the gap. CDR3 nucleotide sequence: TGCGCCAGCAGCTTGGAGGCTACTCAGTACAATGAGCAGTTCTTC. Translation gives CASSLEATQYNEQFF. The full variable domain, rest sourced from reference TRBV5-1 and TRBJ2-1, is KAGVTQTPRYLIKTRGQQVTLSCSPISGHRSVSWYQQTPGQGLQFLFEYFSETQRNKGNFPGRFSGRQFSNSRSEMNVSTLELGDSALYLCASSLEATQYNEQFFGPGTRLTVL.

The sample holds a few counts of this clonotype. The CDR3 region has the DNA TGTGCCAGCTCATCGGCGGGATACAATGAGCAGTTCTTC. Encoded protein: CASSSAGYNEQFF. The chain employs TRBV18 and TRBJ2-1, with D possibly matching TRBD2 (6 bases). V was trimmed by 5 bases and J by 4 bases, leaving 9 bases between them. The CDR3 is made up of 13 amino acids. Looked up from germline, CDR1 is KGHSH and CDR2 is LQKENI.

The chain uses TRBV6-1 and TRBJ2-7, with D perhaps assigned TRBD1 or TRBD2 (6 bases each). The CDR3 consists of 16 residues. Germline-derived CDR1 and CDR2 are MNHNS and SASEGT. The V end was cut by 6 bases, the J end by 2 bases, with 20 bases between. CDR3 nucleotides: TGTGCCAGCAGGACCGAGGGGGGCGGTGTTGCCTACGAGCAGTACTTC. Protein: CASRTEGGGVAYEQYF.

The gene calls are TRBV5-1 and TRBJ2-2, with D perhaps matching TRBD1 (5 bases). The CDR3 covers 16 residues. The V gene lost 6 bases and the J gene lost 2 bases, with 17 bases spanning the gap. Germline V CDR1 and CDR2: SGHRS, YFSETQ. The CDR3 region has the DNA TGCGCCAGCACCACACAGGCGTCCTCTAACACCGGGGAGCTGTTTTTT. Its translation is CASTTQASSNTGELFF.

The CDR3 DNA reads TGCAGTGCTAGATCTGCCGGGACAGGGGACGATACGCAGTATTTT. Its protein product is CSARSAGTGDDTQYF. The chain links TRBV20-1 to TRBJ2-3; 10 nucleotides align to TRBD1. After removal of 2 bases from V and 6 bases from J, the junction contained 8 bases not matched to a gene. The CDR3 sequence is 15 residues long. Germline CDR1 and CDR2: DFQATT and SNEGSKA (reference sequence).

The chain couples TRBV5-1 to TRBJ1-4; maybe TRBD1 (5 bases). The germline gives CDR1 SGHRS, CDR2 YFSETQ. This CDR3 is 15 amino acids long. The V gene lost 8 bases and the J gene lost 8 bases, with 22 bases spanning the gap. The CDR3 reads CASRGDRPPREKLFF. The CDR3, as DNA: TGCGCCAGTCGGGGGGACCGGCCCCCGAGGGAAAAACTGTTTTTT.

This rearrangement joins TRBV6-2 or TRBV6-3 to TRBJ1-1, with 9 bases lining up with TRBD1. The V and J ends lost 2 bases and 5 bases, in that order; junction bases with no gene match: 6. Germline CDR1 is MNHEY and CDR2 is SVGEGT. This CDR3 spans 15 amino acids. The DNA for the CDR3 is TGTGCCAGCAGTTACCCACCGGGACAGGGAACTGAAGCTTTCTTT. Amino acid sequence: CASSYPPGQGTEAFF.

This chain links TRBV29-1 with TRBJ2-1, with 7 bases matching TRBD2. The CDR3 is 13 residues long. Unmatched junction bases numbered 6, after V lost 6 bases and J lost 4 bases. The germline V gene has CDR1 SQVTM and CDR2 ANQGSEA. The CDR3 coding sequence is TGCAGCGTCGCGGGAGTTGGGTACAATGAGCAGTTCTTC. As protein: CSVAGVGYNEQFF.